The T cell receptor (beta chain) under discussion was sequenced for a study of cytomegalovirus exposure and HLA in healthy donors. This clone was counted between two and nine times. This sample also contains other DNA sequences that code for the same CDR3. Use of 60 Vbeta and 13 Jbeta primers characterized the PCR. Measured with immunoSEQ multiplex PCR; TCRdb has only the in-frame clones, and not every one. This repertoire shows some 180,000 clones, roughly 9.4% found once; its top ten account for 1% to 1.5%. Looked up from germline, CDR1 is GTSNPN and CDR2 is SVGIG (reference sequence). The CDR3 has 16 amino acids. With 6 bases removed from V and 1 base from J, the gap between germline ends came to 18 bases. Though probably carrying unrecorded immune exposures, donors were nominally healthy at sampling.

The sequence derives from a woman aged 30 to 39 in good health and CMV-seropositive. The chain employs TRBV30 and TRBJ2-2, with D tentatively TRBD2 (5 bases). Sequencing input: PBMCs. CDR3 DNA sequence: TGTGCCTGCCCTGGGAGCAGGTCTCGGAACACCGGGGAGCTGTTTTTT. It specifies CACPGSRSRNTGELFF.